A single T cell receptor (beta chain) is shown here with its context. The specificity of this receptor is unknown. The record has no base qualities; no much larger clone is one base away. For CDR1 and CDR2, the germline V gene lists SGHTA and FQGTGA. CDR3 length: 15 amino acids, cysteine to phenylalanine. Only the CDR3 portion is preserved as DNA: 45 bases, with reading frame beginning at the first base. After removal of 2 bases from V and 7 bases from J, the junction retains 10 bases not matched to a gene. These data belong to a study of control samples from healthy donors and cancer patients (TCRdb year 2020). The method behind the library was the immunoSEQ multiplex PCR assay. The clones in this table, taken by TCRdb from immuneACCESS, are in-frame only. Not every clone is retained; where verified, under half of the shortfall comes from an unresolved V gene, and the cause of the rest is unknown. The sample data list more than 95,000 clones, and approximately 89% of these were observed just once. The top ten constitute 2.9% of the sample.

The receptor was isolated from a man aged 55 to 70 in good health. The chain employs TRBV7-3 and TRBJ2-7; TRBD1 aligns with 8 central bases. What was sequenced was blood. The CDR3 reads CASSLHSQGAGEQYF. The sequenced DNA: TGTGCCAGCAGCTTACATAGCCAGGGGGCGGGGGAGCAGTACTTC.